This TCR beta chain comes out of a study of technical replicates of blood from a handful of donors. The CDR3 has 18 amino acids. CDR1 and CDR2 from the germline V gene are SGHDT and YYEEEE. V lost 4 bases to trimming and J lost 0 bases, with 20 bases between them. Profiling relied on immunoSEQ multiplex PCR, and the TCRdb table lists in-frame clones only, not all of them. The data show about 15,000 clones, approximately 80% seen once. The sequence was obtained from a human donor in good health. This chain uses TRBV5-6 with TRBJ2-1; the D gene is possibly TRBD2 (5 bases). Specimen: PBMCs. The chain's CDR3 is CASSPPRIGVSSYNEQFF. In DNA, the CDR3 is TGTGCCAGCAGCCCTCCCAGGATCGGGGTCTCCTCCTACAATGAGCAGTTCTTC.